The 9 T cell receptor beta chains given below trace back to one sample, sequenced in a study of Ad26.COV2.S vaccination and SARS-CoV-2 variants. Some clones are missing from TCRdb's copy, which holds only in-frame ones; the method was immunoSEQ multiplex PCR. The sample contains 300,000 to 350,000 clones, 85% to 90% of which appear only once. Treatment of the sample: some 20 received Ad26.COV2.S at low or high dose, single or two shots; about five received placebo; per-sample allocation not given. Sampling happened 63 days after the first vaccine or placebo injection. This specimen was peripheral blood, taken in a trial of Ad26.COV2.S vaccine versus placebo. The receptors were gathered from a person aged 18 to 65 who received the Ad26.COV2.S COVID-19 vaccine or a placebo.

J is TRBJ1-2 and V is TRBV30; D is perhaps TRBD1 (5 bases). Germline CDR1 is GTSNPN and CDR2 is SVGIG (reference sequence). Trimming left V 0 bases short and J 4 bases short, with 9 bases between. The CDR3 has 13 amino acids. CDR3 protein: CAWSVGQTYGYTF. The CDR3 DNA is TGTGCCTGGAGTGTGGGGCAGACCTATGGCTACACCTTC.

V and J are TRBV11-2 and TRBJ2-5; no reliable D call. Trimming pared 4 bases from V and 7 bases from J, leaving 13 bases between. Germline-derived CDR1 and CDR2 are SGHAT and FQNNGV. The length of the CDR3 is 13 residues. The CDR3 loop is CASSSLRDPTQYF. The DNA of the CDR3 is TGTGCCAGCAGCTCCCTTCGTGACCCGACCCAGTACTTC.

In regard to this clone: One junction end does not reproduce the germline sequence, and a read error may be involved. The chain has TRBV7-7 and TRBJ2-5; 7 bases are shared with TRBD2. Germline V lookup: CDR1 SSHAT, CDR2 FNYEAQ (reference sequence). The CDR3 length is 17 residues. CDR3 region: CASSLGAWGGTKETQYF. The CDR3 DNA reads TGTGCTAGCAGCTTAGGGGCTTGGGGGGGAACAAAAGAGACCCAGTACTTC.

The sample holds one count of this clone. This chain links TRBV7-2 with TRBJ2-3; TRBD1 or TRBD2 may be the D gene (5 bases each). CDR1 and CDR2 (germline): SGHTA, FQGNSA. V lost 1 base, J lost 1 base, and 12 bases lay in between. The CDR3 has 16 residues. The CDR3 nucleotides are TGTGCCAGCAGCTTAGTGACGGGGCGACGCACAGATACGCAGTATTTT. Translation: CASSLVTGRRTDTQYF.

V and J are TRBV30 and TRBJ2-7; D perhaps matches TRBD1 (6 bases). CDR1 and CDR2 (germline): GTSNPN, SVGIG (reference sequence). This CDR3 spans 11 amino acids. Trimming took 3 bases from V and 7 from J, leaving 10 bases between them. CDR3 sequence: CAWSQGFEQYF. CDR3 bases: TGTGCCTGGAGCCAGGGGTTTGAGCAGTACTTC.

Note on this clone: Germline and junction disagree at one end, which may indicate a read error. CDR3 sequence (DNA): TGCAGCGCTGGACAGGGGCCGAAGACCGGGGAGCTGTTTTTT. Residues: CSAGQGPKTGELFF. The chain uses TRBV29-1 and TRBJ2-2; 9 bases line up with TRBD1. Looked up from germline, CDR1 is SQVTM and CDR2 is ANQGSEA. The length of the CDR3 is 14 residues.

The chain couples TRBV3-1 (or the pseudogene TRBV3-2) to TRBJ1-1; no clear D. The CDR3 has 12 residues. The germline CDR1 and CDR2 sequences are LGHDT and YNNKEL (reference sequence). With 1 base removed from V and 5 bases from J, the gap between germline ends came to 5 bases. CDR3 sequence: CASSQARTEAFF. The CDR3 region has the DNA TGTGCCAGCAGCCAAGCCAGGACTGAAGCTTTCTTT.

This chain uses TRBV6-2 or TRBV6-3 with TRBJ1-5, with D maybe TRBD1 (6 bases). Germline V lookup: CDR1 MNHEY, CDR2 SVGEGT. The V and J ends lost 3 bases and 0 bases respectively, with 15 bases between them. There are 17 residues in the CDR3. The CDR3 DNA follows: TGTGCCAGCAGTTATGTTTGGGGGGCTAATAGCAATCAGCCCCAGCATTTT. Protein sequence: CASSYVWGANSNQPQHF.

This clone was seen only once. This chain uses TRBV7-2 with TRBJ1-2; 7 nucleotides line up with TRBD1. The J segment lost 3 bases and the V segment lost 5 bases, leaving 6 bases of the junction unmatched. The length of the CDR3 is 14 residues. Germline CDR1 SGHTA, CDR2 FQGNSA. The CDR3 protein is CASSGRQGYYGYTF. The CDR3 region has the DNA TGTGCCAGCAGCGGGAGACAGGGTTACTATGGCTACACCTTC.